The clone carrying this TCR beta chain was detected a few times. The antigen is undetermined. The data were obtained in a study of cytomegalovirus exposure and HLA in healthy donors. About the research overall: Around 78 million unique TCR sequences came from HLA-typed donors in an early release. Study observations and caveats: What a later analysis reportedly showed was that an Asian-associated ancestry cluster had fewer N-insertions than the approximately 670-donor mean. On later analysis, the bulk of CMV-associated TCR beta chains appeared to be HLA-restricted. The study assumed roughly uniform donor sequencing depth for presence/absence analyses.

This CDR3 is built from 16 residues. Germline lookup yields CDR1 LGHNA and CDR2 YSLEER. Trimming at V came to 0 bases and at J to 2 bases, leaving 4 bases not matched to a gene. Vbeta (60) and Jbeta (13) primers were used in the PCR. Assay: immunoSEQ multiplex PCR; the TCRdb copy retains only in-frame clones and omits some. The table shows approximately 73,000 clones, with roughly 63% occurring only once. J is TRBJ2-3 and V is TRBV4-3; 8 bases align to TRBD2. Sequencing input: PBMCs. The receptor comes from a man aged 25-45 years in good health and CMV-seropositive. The CDR3 spells CASSQEPGGYTDTQYF. Here the CDR3 DNA reads TGCGCCAGCAGCCAAGAACCGGGAGGGTACACAGATACGCAGTATTTT.